The 13 T cell receptor beta chains listed next were all sequenced from one sample in a study of OX40 agonist ivuxolimab in advanced cancers. Assay used: immunoSEQ multiplex PCR; TCRdb lists only in-frame clones, some missing. The sample consists of 25,000 to 30,000 clones, under 80% of them appearing once. The source was CD4+ or CD8+ T cells sorted from blood, collected in a trial of the OX40 agonist ivuxolimab. These receptors were collected from an adult with an advanced solid tumor such as melanoma, head and neck, liver or kidney cancer.

The chain employs TRBV11-3 and TRBJ2-7; unclear D gene. The germline V and J ends were trimmed by 4 bases and 6 bases, with 10 bases remaining between them. This CDR3 region has 12 residues. CDR1 SGHNT and CDR2 YENEEA come from the germline V gene. CDR3 sequence (DNA): TGTGCCAGCAGCTCCCAAGTGGGCGAGCAGTACTTC. It is translated as CASSSQVGEQYF.

This clone appeared a few times. V is TRBV30 and J is TRBJ2-7, with TRBD1 identical over 8 bases. Germline V CDR1 and CDR2: GTSNPN, SVGIG (reference sequence). J gave up 5 bases and V 1 base, and 1 base lay outside the gene matches. This CDR3 region has 12 residues. The CDR3 DNA reads TGTGCCTGGAGTGCACAGGGGGACGAGCAGTACTTC. This sequence encodes CAWSAQGDEQYF. The whole variable domain, filled in from reference TRBV30 and TRBJ2-7, reads SQTIHQWPATLVQPVGSPLSLECTVEGTSNPNLYWYRQAAGRGLQLLFYSVGIGQISSEVPQNLSASRPQDRQFILSSKKLLLSDSGFYLCAWSAQGDEQYFGPGTRLTVT.

The gene calls are TRBV7-6 and TRBJ2-1; 7 bases align to TRBD1. The CDR3 is 17 residues long. Unmatched junction bases numbered 16, after V lost 5 bases and J lost 6 bases. CDR1 is SGHVS, CDR2 FNYEAQ, per germline. The CDR3 is CASSIDLRGSGLNEQFF. The CDR3 bases are TGTGCCAGCAGCATCGACCTCAGGGGGTCCGGACTCAATGAGCAGTTCTTC.

The chain joins TRBV6-5 to TRBJ2-3; D is unclear. The CDR3 is 13 amino acids. The V gene's germline CDR1 is MNHEY and CDR2 SVGAGI. The V and J ends lost 2 bases and 0 bases respectively, with 3 bases between them. The CDR3: CASSYVSTDTQYF. CDR3 in DNA: TGTGCCAGCAGTTACGTTAGCACAGATACGCAGTATTTT.

The chain recombines TRBV5-6 with TRBJ1-2; D is undetermined. Germline assignment: CDR1 SGHDT and CDR2 YYEEEE. This CDR3 spans 15 amino acids. V lost 2 bases and J 6 bases, leaving 17 bases between the germline ends. The CDR3 is CASSLLTRLSDGYTF. The CDR3 nucleotides read TGTGCCAGCAGCTTACTGACACGTTTGAGCGATGGCTACACCTTC. Based on the CDR3 plus reference TRBV5-6 and TRBJ1-2, the full variable domain is DAGVTQSPTHLIKTRGQQVTLRCSPKSGHDTVSWYQQALGQGPQFIFQYYEEEERQRGNFPDRFSGHQFPNYSSELNVNALLLGDSALYLCASSLLTRLSDGYTFGSGTRLTVV.

This clone was seen only a few times. The chain links TRBV10-3 to TRBJ1-1; 9 positions agree with TRBD1. V gave up 3 bases and J gave up 8 bases; unmatched junction bases: 10. From germline, CDR1 is ENHRY and CDR2 SYGVKD. CDR3 length: 15 amino acids. The CDR3 DNA follows: TGTGCCATCAGTGAACGGGACAGGGATCTAAAGGAAGCTTTCTTT. This sequence encodes CAISERDRDLKEAFF.

The chain joins TRBV9 to TRBJ2-2, with D perhaps TRBD1 (5 bases). Trimming pared 3 bases from V and 3 bases from J, leaving 15 bases between. The CDR3 runs 16 residues. Germline V gene sequence: CDR1 SGDLS, CDR2 YYNGEE. In DNA form, the CDR3 reads TGTGCCAGCAGCGGCCAATCAGGGTTGGACACCGGGGAGCTGTTTTTT. Translated, it gives CASSGQSGLDTGELFF.

This clone was recorded only once. The J gene is TRBJ1-1, the V gene TRBV2; 7 positions agree with TRBD1. Germline V gene sequence: CDR1 SNHLY, CDR2 FYNNEI. This CDR3 contains 13 residues. J gave up 2 bases and V 5 bases, and 2 bases lay outside the gene matches. CDR3 residues: CASSRTGNTEAFF. DNA for the CDR3: TGTGCCAGCAGTCGGACAGGTAACACTGAAGCTTTCTTT.

This chain joins TRBV29-1 and TRBJ2-7; D might be TRBD2 (6 bases). V lost 6 bases, J lost 3 bases, and 24 bases lay in between. The CDR3 loop spans 16 amino acids. The germline V gene encodes CDR1 SQVTM and CDR2 ANQGSEA. The CDR3 sequence is CSVRGLELASNYEQYF. The CDR3 DNA is TGCAGCGTGAGGGGTTTAGAACTAGCAAGTAACTACGAGCAGTACTTC.

V and J are TRBV12-5 and TRBJ2-5, with D perhaps given as TRBD1 or TRBD2 (7 bases each). With 5 bases removed from V and 9 bases from J, the gap between germline ends came to 25 bases. The CDR3 runs to 16 residues. Germline V gives CDR1 LGHNT, CDR2 FRNRAP. The CDR3 sequence is CASGPDGGGGASPQYF. In nucleotides, the CDR3 is TGTGCTAGTGGTCCTGATGGGGGAGGGGGCGCGAGTCCCCAGTACTTC.

Within the sample, this clone is medium-sized. The V call is TRBV9, the J call TRBJ1-6, with D uncertain. The V gene lost 3 bases and the J gene lost 9 bases, with 16 bases spanning the gap. This CDR3 comprises 15 residues. CDR1 and CDR2 (germline): SGDLS, YYNGEE. For the CDR3, the DNA is TGTGCCAGCAGCGAGACTACTGGATGGGGTTCACCCCTCCACTTT. This encodes CASSETTGWGSPLHF. Full variable domain (outside the CDR3, taken from reference TRBV9 and TRBJ1-6): DSGVTQTPKHLITATGQRVTLRCSPRSGDLSVYWYQQSLDQGLQFLIQYYNGEERAKGNILERFSAQQFPDLHSELNLSSLELGDSALYFCASSETTGWGSPLHFGNGTRLTVT.

The J gene is TRBJ2-2, the V gene TRBV6-4; D not resolved. Trimming shortened V by 6 bases and J by 5 bases, and 16 bases separated the two germline ends. The germline CDR1 and CDR2 sequences are MRHNA and SNTAGT. The CDR3 has 15 amino acids. The CDR3 protein is CASRPSGPGTGELFF. In nucleotides, the CDR3 is TGTGCCAGCAGACCATCGGGCCCCGGAACCGGGGAGCTGTTTTTT.

The chain has TRBV13 and TRBJ2-1; D ambiguous. Germline V gene sequence: CDR1 PRHDT, CDR2 FYEKMQ (reference sequence). This CDR3 comprises 12 residues. With 5 bases removed from V and 4 bases from J, the gap between germline ends came to 6 bases. CDR3 in DNA: TGTGCCAGCAGCACGGATTACAATGAGCAGTTCTTC. Translation gives CASSTDYNEQFF.